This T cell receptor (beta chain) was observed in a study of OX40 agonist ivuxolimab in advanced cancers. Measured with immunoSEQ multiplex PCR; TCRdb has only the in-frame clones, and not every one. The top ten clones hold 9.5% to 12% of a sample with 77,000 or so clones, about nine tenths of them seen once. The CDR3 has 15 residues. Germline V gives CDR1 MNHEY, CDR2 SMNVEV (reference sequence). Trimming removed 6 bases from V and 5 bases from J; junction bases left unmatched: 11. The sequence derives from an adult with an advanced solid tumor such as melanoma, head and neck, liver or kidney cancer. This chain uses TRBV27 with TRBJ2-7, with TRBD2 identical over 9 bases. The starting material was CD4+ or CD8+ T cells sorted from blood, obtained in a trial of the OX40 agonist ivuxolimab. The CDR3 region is CASSLGAGGLNEQYF. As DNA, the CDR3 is TGTGCCAGCAGCCTGGGTGCGGGGGGGCTCAACGAGCAGTACTTC.